These T cell receptor beta chains were read from a single sample in a study of long-term antiretroviral therapy in people with HIV. TCRdb's copy holds only in-frame clones and misses some; the assay was immunoSEQ multiplex PCR. The data show 30,000 or so clones, around 97% seen once. The source material was unsorted PBMCs, sampled 7.6 years after starting antiretroviral therapy. The receptors shown here come from a man aged 25 to 45 with HIV. Each CDR3 is given with its conserved first and last residue. A D gene is named only where the DNA matches it firmly. Rows may omit the clone size; those that give it use once, few, many or a size class.

TRBJ1-6 . . TRBV4-3 CASSQVWGQLDNSPLHF TGCGCCAGCAGCCAAGTTTGGGGGCAGCTTGATAATTCACCCCTCCACTTT
TRBJ1-3 . TRBD1 TRBV7-2 CASSATGEQGNTIYF TGTGCCAGCAGCGCGACAGGGGAGCAAGGAAACACCATATATTTT
TRBJ2-2 . . TRBV10-3 CAISDYAARGPNTGELFF TGTGCCATCAGTGATTATGCCGCGCGGGGTCCGAACACCGGGGAGCTGTTTTTT
TRBJ1-3 . . TRBV9 CASSADSPGFAGNTIYF TGTGCCAGCAGCGCGGATTCTCCAGGGTTTGCTGGAAACACCATATATTTT
TRBJ2-1 once . TRBV5-1 CASSSDGYNEQFF TGCGCCAGCAGCTCGGACGGATACAATGAGCAGTTCTTC
TRBJ2-7 . . TRBV11-1 CASSKGLSGWEQYF TGTGCCAGCAGTAAGGGCCTCTCGGGATGGGAGCAGTACTTC
TRBJ2-7 . . TRBV19 CASSIDRTREQYF TGTGCCAGTAGTATAGATCGGACTCGAGAGCAGTACTTC
TRBJ1-2 . TRBD1 TRBV10-1 CASRNPDRGANNYGYTF TGCGCCAGCAGAAACCCGGACAGGGGGGCCAATAACTATGGCTACACCTTC
TRBJ2-7 . TRBD1 TRBV5-6 CASSWMDRRLGVPEQYF TGTGCCAGCAGCTGGATGGACAGGAGGTTAGGGGTGCCCGAGCAGTACTTC
TRBJ2-1 . TRBD1 TRBV19 CASSMDREVYNEQFF TGTGCCAGTAGTATGGACAGGGAAGTCTACAATGAGCAGTTCTTC
TRBJ2-3 . . TRBV7-6 CASSLSFGGTDTQYF TGTGCCAGCAGCTTATCGTTCGGCGGCACAGATACGCAGTATTTT
TRBJ1-4 . TRBD1 TRBV5-4 CASSLRQGGNEKLFF TGTGCCAGCAGCTTGAGACAGGGAGGTAATGAAAAACTGTTTTTT
TRBJ2-5 . TRBD2 TRBV9 CASSAGLAGMVKETQYF TGTGCCAGCAGCGCCGGACTAGCGGGAATGGTAAAAGAGACCCAGTACTTC
TRBJ2-5 . . TRBV7-9 CASRRIGAQNQETQYF TGTGCCAGCAGGCGTATAGGGGCGCAGAATCAAGAGACCCAGTACTTC
TRBJ2-3 . TRBD1 TRBV4-1 CASSQDQGQPQYF TGCGCCAGCAGCCAAGATCAGGGACAGCCGCAGTATTTT
TRBJ1-1 . . TRBV7-9 CASSLPVFSEAFF TGTGCCAGCAGTCTCCCGGTCTTTTCTGAAGCTTTCTTT
TRBJ1-5 . . TRBV13 CASSLRGQQGNQPQHF TGTGCCAGCAGCTTAAGAGGACAACAAGGCAATCAGCCCCAGCATTTT
TRBJ2-7 . . TRBV2 CAATDTNYEQYF TGTGCCGCCACGGACACAAACTACGAGCAGTACTTC
TRBJ2-3 once TRBD1 TRBV2 CASRWDSSTDTQYF TGTGCCAGCAGATGGGACAGTAGCACAGATACGCAGTATTTT
TRBJ2-3 . TRBD2 TRBV5-1 CASSRIGLAGFKDTQYF TGCGCCAGCAGCCGGATCGGACTAGCGGGGTTCAAAGATACGCAGTATTTT
TRBJ2-1 . . TRBV4-3 CASSSRGSYNEQFF TGCGCCAGCAGCTCTCGGGGGTCCTACAATGAGCAGTTCTTC
TRBJ2-7 once TRBD2 TRBV7-9 CASSYPGLATYEQYF TGTGCCAGCAGCTACCCGGGACTAGCAACCTACGAGCAGTACTTC
TRBJ2-7 . TRBD2 TRBV7-9 CASSLAGLPYEQYF TGTGCCAGCAGTTTAGCGGGGCTGCCCTACGAGCAGTACTTC
TRBJ2-3 . . TRBV9 CASSGRGSSTDTQYF TGTGCCAGCAGCGGCAGAGGTTCTAGCACAGATACGCAGTATTTT